This T cell receptor (beta chain) was identified in a study of response to subunit inactivated influenza vaccine. Overall study findings and caveats: Each seasonal influenza vaccination, the authors suggested, recruits few new T cells.

TCRdb analysed the RT-PCR reads with MiXCR anew, one entry per CDR3 protein. The sample holds 860,000 or so distinct CDR3 sequences, roughly 20% seen once. The CDR3 runs 14 residues. Trimming pared 4 bases from V and 2 bases from J, leaving 15 bases between. The germline V gene encodes CDR1 SQVTM and CDR2 ANQGSEA. Concerning this clonotype: Antigen: not known.

The TCR was taken from a man between 50 and 59 years old who received an inactivated influenza vaccine. The chain couples TRBV29-1 to TRBJ2-7; the D call may be TRBD1 or TRBD2 (5 bases each). Source: PBMCs from blood, taken about 5 days after vaccination. In DNA, the CDR3 is TGCAGCGTTGTTCCCCCAAGGGACCCCTACGAGCAGTACTTC. Protein: CSVVPPRDPYEQYF.